Following are 6 T cell receptor beta chains from one sample sequenced in a study of T cell responses to AZD1222 COVID-19 vaccine. Method: immunoSEQ multiplex PCR; TCRdb's copy keeps in-frame clones and lacks some. The sample holds some 180,000 clones, 85% to 90% seen once. The starting material was peripheral blood, obtained on day 0 of AZD1222 vaccination. These TCRs come from an adult in good health.

V is TRBV7-9 and J is TRBJ2-7; 10 bases line up with TRBD1. In germline, CDR1 is SEHNR, CDR2 FQNEAQ (reference sequence). CDR3 size: 15 residues. V lost 0 bases and J lost 5; bases outside the gene matches: 4. This CDR3 reads CASSLARGTGDEQYF. CDR3 DNA sequence: TGTGCCAGCAGCTTAGCGCGGGGGACAGGGGACGAGCAGTACTTC.

The V and J genes are TRBV5-4 and TRBJ2-5, with 11 positions matching TRBD2. The CDR3 is made up of 16 amino acids. The germline V gene encodes CDR1 SGHNT and CDR2 YYREEE (reference sequence). The trim removed 2 bases at V and 1 base at J, leaving 4 bases unmatched. CDR3 sequence: CASSFPGLAAQETQYF. The DNA for the CDR3 is TGTGCCAGCAGCTTCCCGGGACTAGCGGCCCAAGAGACCCAGTACTTC.

The V gene is TRBV28, the J gene TRBJ1-2; perhaps TRBD1 as D (6 bases). Looked up from germline, CDR1 is MDHEN and CDR2 is SYDVKM. V dropped 6 bases and J dropped 3 bases, with 11 bases sitting between them. The CDR3 is made up of 13 amino acids. The DNA for the CDR3 is TGTGCCAGCAGACAGGGATCCGACTATGGCTACACCTTC. Its translation is CASRQGSDYGYTF.

V gene TRBV11-2 combines with J gene TRBJ2-7; a possible D gene is TRBD1 (6 bases). Germline V gene data show CDR1 as SGHAT and CDR2 as FQNNGV. The CDR3 length is 14 residues. V was pared by 3 bases and J by 3 bases, with 12 bases between. The chain's CDR3 is CASSFPAGVYEQYF. In nucleotides, the CDR3 is TGTGCCAGCAGCTTTCCGGCAGGGGTCTACGAGCAGTACTTC.

The chain recombines TRBV5-6 with TRBJ1-2, with 10 bases aligning to TRBD1. After removal of 4 bases from V and 6 bases from J, the junction contained 6 bases not matched to a gene. The CDR3 consists of 14 residues. Germline CDR1 and CDR2: SGHDT and YYEEEE. As DNA, the CDR3 is TGTGCCAGCAGCATCGGACAGGGGGAGCATGGCTACACCTTC. Translation: CASSIGQGEHGYTF.

This clone occurred a few times. This chain links TRBV28 with TRBJ1-5; D call uncertain. Germline V CDR1 and CDR2: MDHEN, SYDVKM. The V end was cut by 6 bases, the J end by 4 bases, with 13 bases between. CDR3 length: 14 amino acids. CDR3 coding DNA: TGTGCCAGCAGGTCCGGGGAAATTAATCAGCCCCAGCATTTT. Protein: CASRSGEINQPQHF.